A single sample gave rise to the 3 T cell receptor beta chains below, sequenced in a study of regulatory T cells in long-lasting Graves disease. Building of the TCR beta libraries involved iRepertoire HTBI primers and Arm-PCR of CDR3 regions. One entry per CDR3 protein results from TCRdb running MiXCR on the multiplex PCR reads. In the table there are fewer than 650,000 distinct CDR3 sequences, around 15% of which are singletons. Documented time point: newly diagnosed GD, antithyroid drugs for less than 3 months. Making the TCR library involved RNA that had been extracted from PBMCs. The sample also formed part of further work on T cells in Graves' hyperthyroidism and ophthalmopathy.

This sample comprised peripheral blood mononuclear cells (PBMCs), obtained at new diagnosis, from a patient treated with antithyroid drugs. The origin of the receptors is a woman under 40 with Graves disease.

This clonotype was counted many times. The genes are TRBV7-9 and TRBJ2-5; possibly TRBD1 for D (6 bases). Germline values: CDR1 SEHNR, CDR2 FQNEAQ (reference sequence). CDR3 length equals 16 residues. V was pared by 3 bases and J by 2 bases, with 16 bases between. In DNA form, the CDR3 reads TGTGCCAGCAGCTTGCCCCCGGGACACAAACAAGAGACCCAGTACTTC. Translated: CASSLPPGHKQETQYF.

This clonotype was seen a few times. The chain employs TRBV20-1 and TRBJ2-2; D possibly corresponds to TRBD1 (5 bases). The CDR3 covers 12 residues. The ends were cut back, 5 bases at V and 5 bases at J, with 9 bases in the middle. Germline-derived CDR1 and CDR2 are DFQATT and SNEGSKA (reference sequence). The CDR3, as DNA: TGCAGTGCTCCAGGGTGGACCGGGGAGCTGTTTTTT. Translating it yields CSAPGWTGELFF.

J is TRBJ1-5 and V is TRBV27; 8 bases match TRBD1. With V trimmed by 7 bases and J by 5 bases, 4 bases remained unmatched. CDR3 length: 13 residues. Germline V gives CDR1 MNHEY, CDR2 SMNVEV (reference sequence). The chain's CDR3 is CASKQGADQPQHF. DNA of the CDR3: TGTGCCAGCAAGCAGGGGGCGGATCAGCCCCAGCATTTT.